The clone carrying this T cell receptor beta chain was seen a few times. The antigen remains unidentified. This sample is part of a study of T cell repertoires in cytomegalovirus infection. Study background: Public signatures in TCR beta pointed to CMV infection and matching HLA type.

MiXCR, run by TCRdb on the reads, gives a single entry per CDR3 protein. Of about 680,000 distinct CDR3 sequences in the sample, 20% to 25% are singletons; the top ten hold 8%. Study results and caveats: HLA-C-restricted TCR beta clonotypes specific for CMV led the ex vivo response. Summed frequency of shared TCR beta families picked out CMV carriers who also had the relevant HLA.

Germline V gene lookup returns CDR1 ENHRY and CDR2 SYGVKD. Trimming took off 5 bases at V and 3 bases at J, with 19 bases between the two ends. There are 16 residues in the CDR3. The V gene is TRBV10-3, the J gene TRBJ2-5; D might be TRBD1 or TRBD2, each matching 5 bases. The sequence came from a human donor in good health (CMV status not recorded). Some clones in this sample may be carry-over from other donors' samples. Sequenced sample: CD8+ T cells from PBMCs. The CDR3 nucleotides are TGTGCCATCAGTCCCCAGGGACCCGAAGGGAAAGAGACCCAGTACTTC. Amino acids: CAISPQGPEGKETQYF.